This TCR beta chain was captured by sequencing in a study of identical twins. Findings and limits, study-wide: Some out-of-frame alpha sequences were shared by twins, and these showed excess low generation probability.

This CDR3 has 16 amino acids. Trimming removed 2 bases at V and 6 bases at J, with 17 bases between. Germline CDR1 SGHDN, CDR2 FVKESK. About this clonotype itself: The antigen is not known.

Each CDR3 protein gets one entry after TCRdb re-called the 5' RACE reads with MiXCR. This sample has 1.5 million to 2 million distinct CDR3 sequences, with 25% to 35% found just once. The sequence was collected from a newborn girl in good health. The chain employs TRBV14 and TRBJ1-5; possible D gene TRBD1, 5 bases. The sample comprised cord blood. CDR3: CASSQPLGVRSQPQHF. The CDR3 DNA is TGTGCCAGCAGCCAACCCCTAGGGGTTCGGAGTCAGCCCCAGCATTTT.